This T cell receptor beta chain was retrieved from a study of shared clonotypes between healthy human individuals. Points from the study as a whole: Generation probability values for non-shared clonotypes were lower than those for clonotypes shared by all four donors.

The V and J ends lost 5 bases and 2 bases respectively, with 21 bases between them. Per the germline V gene, CDR1 is SGHRS and CDR2 is YFSETQ. The CDR3 is 17 amino acids. Every subset had its genomic DNA shared out evenly among several immunoSEQ plates. Under the authors' procedure: ImmunoSEQ gave junction-only sequences without quality scores, so filtering differed. The data were produced by immunoSEQ multiplex PCR, yet TCRdb's version contains in-frame clones alone and is incomplete. V, J and clone size reflect that table, while D and trimming were determined from the DNA. The sample includes 2 million to 2.5 million clones, 90% to 95% seen only once; the top ten take roughly 0.36%. This clone was counted a single time. The antigen is not known.

The TCR originated in a man aged 18 to 30 in good health. Some clones in this sample may be carry-over from other donors' samples. The sequenced sample was naive CD4+ T cells from PBMCs. Subset reported: CD45RA+ positively selected. This rearrangement joins TRBV5-1 to TRBJ2-3, with D maybe TRBD2 (6 bases). The DNA for the CDR3 is TGCGCCAGCAGTAGGGCCGGGAGTGGGTCTGCCACAGATACGCAGTATTTT. Protein: CASSRAGSGSATDTQYF.